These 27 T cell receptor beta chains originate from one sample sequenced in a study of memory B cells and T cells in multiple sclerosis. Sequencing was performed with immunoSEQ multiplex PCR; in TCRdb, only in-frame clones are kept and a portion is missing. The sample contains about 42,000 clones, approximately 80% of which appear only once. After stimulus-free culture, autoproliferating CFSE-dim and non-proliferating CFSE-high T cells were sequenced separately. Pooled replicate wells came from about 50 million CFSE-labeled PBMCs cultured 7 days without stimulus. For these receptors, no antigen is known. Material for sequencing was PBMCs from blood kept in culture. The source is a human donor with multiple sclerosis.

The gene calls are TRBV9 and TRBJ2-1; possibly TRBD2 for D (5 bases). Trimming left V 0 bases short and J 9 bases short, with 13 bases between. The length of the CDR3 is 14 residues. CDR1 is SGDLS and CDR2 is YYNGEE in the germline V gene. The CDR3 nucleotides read TGTGCCAGCAGCGTAGCGGCCGGGGTGGGTGAGCAGTTCTTC. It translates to CASSVAAGVGEQFF.

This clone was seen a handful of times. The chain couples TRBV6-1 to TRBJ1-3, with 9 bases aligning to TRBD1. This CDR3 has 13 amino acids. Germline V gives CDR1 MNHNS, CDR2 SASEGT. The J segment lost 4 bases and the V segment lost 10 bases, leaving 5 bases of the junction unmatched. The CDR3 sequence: CATGTGLGNTIYF. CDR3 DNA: TGTGCCACCGGGACAGGGCTAGGAAACACCATATATTTT.

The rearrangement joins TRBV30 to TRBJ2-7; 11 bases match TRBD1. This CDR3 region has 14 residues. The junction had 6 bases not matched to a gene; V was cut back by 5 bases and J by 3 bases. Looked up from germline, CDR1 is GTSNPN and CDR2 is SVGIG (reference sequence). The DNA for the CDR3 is TGTGCCTGGGGAACCGGGACAGGGGGCTACGAGCAGTACTTC. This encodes CAWGTGTGGYEQYF.

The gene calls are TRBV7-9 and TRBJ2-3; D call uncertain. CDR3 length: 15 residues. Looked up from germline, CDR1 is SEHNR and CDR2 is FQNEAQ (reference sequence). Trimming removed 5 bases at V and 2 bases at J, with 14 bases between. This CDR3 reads CASSPWAWSTDTQYF. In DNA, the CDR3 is TGTGCCAGCAGCCCCTGGGCCTGGTCCACAGATACGCAGTATTTT. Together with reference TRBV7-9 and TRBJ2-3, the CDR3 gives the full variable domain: DTGVSQNPRHKITKRGQNVTFRCDPISEHNRLYWYRQTLGQGPEFLTYFQNEAQLEKSRLLSDRFSAERPKGSFSTLEIQRTEQGDSAMYLCASSPWAWSTDTQYFGPGTRLTVL.

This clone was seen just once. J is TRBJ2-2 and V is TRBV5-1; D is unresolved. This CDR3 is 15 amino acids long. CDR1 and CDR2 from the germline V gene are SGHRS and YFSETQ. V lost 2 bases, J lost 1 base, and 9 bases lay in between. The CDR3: CASSFLGGNTGELFF. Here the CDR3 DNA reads TGCGCCAGCAGCTTCCTGGGCGGGAACACCGGGGAGCTGTTTTTT.

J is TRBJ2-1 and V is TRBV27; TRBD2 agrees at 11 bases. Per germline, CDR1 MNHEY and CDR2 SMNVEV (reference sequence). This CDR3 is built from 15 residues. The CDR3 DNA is TGTGCTACCGCTAGCGGGGGGTTTTATAACAATGAGCAGTTCTTC. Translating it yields CATASGGFYNNEQFF.

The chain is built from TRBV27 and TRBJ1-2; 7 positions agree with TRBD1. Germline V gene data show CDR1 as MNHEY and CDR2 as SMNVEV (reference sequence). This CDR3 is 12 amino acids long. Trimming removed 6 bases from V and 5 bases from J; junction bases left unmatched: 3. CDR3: CASRNRGYGYTF. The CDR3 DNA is TGTGCCAGCAGGAACAGGGGTTATGGCTACACCTTC.

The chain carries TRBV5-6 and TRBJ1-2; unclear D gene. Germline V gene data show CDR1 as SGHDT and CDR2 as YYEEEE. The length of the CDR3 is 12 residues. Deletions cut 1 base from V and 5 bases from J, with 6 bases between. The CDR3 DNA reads TGTGCCAGCAGCTTGTGGGGATATGGCTACACCTTC. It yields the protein CASSLWGYGYTF.

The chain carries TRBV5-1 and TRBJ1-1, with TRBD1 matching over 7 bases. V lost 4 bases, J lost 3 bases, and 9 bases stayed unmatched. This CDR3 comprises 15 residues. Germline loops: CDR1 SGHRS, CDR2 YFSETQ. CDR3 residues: CASSPKTGEDTEAFF. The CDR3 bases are TGCGCCAGCAGCCCAAAAACAGGGGAGGACACTGAAGCTTTCTTT.

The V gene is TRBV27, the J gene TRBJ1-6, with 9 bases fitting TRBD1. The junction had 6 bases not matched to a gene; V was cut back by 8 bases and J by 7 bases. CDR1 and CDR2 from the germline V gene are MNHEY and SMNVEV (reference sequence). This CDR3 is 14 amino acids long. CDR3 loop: CASGFDRGNSPLHF. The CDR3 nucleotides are TGTGCCAGCGGATTTGACAGGGGGAATTCACCCCTCCACTTT.

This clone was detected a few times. CDR3 loop: CASSLSGGNTEAFF. The CDR3 coding sequence is TGTGCCAGCAGTTTATCTGGGGGGAACACTGAAGCTTTCTTT. The chain is built from TRBV27 and TRBJ1-1; maybe TRBD1 (5 bases). V gave up 0 bases and J gave up 1 base, with 6 bases separating them. Germline assignment: CDR1 MNHEY and CDR2 SMNVEV (reference sequence). There are 14 residues in the CDR3.

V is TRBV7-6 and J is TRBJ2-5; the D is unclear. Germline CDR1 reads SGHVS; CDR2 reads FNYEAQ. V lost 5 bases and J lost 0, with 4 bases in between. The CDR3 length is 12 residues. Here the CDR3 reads CASSKYQETQYF. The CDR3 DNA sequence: TGTGCCAGCAGCAAGTACCAAGAGACCCAGTACTTC. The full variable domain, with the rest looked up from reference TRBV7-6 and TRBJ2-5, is GAGVSQSPRYKVTKRGQDVALRCDPISGHVSLYWYRQALGQGPEFLTYFNYEAQQDKSGLPNDRFSAERPEGSISTLTIQRTEQRDSAMYRCASSKYQETQYFGPGTRLLVL.

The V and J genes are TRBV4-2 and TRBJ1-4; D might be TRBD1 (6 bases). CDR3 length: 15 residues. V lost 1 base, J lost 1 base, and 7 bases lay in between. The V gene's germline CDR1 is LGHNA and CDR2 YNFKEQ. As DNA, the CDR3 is TGTGCCAGCAGCCAAGTCAGGGGAACTAATGAAAAACTGTTTTTT. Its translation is CASSQVRGTNEKLFF.

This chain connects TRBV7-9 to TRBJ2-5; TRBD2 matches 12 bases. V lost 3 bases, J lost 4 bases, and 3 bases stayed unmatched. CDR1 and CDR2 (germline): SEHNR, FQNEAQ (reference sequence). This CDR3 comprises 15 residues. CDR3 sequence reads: CASSFPSGGVETQYF. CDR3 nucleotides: TGTGCCAGCAGCTTTCCTAGCGGGGGGGTAGAGACCCAGTACTTC.

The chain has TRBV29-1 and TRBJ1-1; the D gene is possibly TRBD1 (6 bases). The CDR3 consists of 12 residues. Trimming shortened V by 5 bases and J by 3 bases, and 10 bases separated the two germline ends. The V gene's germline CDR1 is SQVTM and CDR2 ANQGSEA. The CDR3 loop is CSVPQGHTEAFF. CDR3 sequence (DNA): TGCAGCGTTCCACAGGGCCACACTGAAGCTTTCTTT.

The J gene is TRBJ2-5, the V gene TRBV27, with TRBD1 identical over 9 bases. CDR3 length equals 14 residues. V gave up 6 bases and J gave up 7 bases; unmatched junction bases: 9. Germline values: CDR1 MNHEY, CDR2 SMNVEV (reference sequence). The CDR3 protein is CASRIGQGWGTQYF. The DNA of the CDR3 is TGTGCCAGCAGAATAGGACAGGGGTGGGGGACCCAGTACTTC.

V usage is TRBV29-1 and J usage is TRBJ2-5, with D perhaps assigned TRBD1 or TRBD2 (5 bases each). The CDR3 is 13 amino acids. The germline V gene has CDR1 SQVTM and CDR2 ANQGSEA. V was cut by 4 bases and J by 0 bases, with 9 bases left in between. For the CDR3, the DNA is TGCAGCGTTGCGGGGCACTACCAAGAGACCCAGTACTTC. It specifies CSVAGHYQETQYF.

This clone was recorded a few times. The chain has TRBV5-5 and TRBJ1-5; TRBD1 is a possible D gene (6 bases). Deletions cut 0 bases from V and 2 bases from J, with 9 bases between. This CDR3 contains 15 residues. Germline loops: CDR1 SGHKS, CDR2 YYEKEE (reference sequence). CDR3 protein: CASSLDRQGNQPQHF. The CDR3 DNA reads TGTGCCAGCAGCTTGGATCGACAGGGCAATCAGCCCCAGCATTTT.

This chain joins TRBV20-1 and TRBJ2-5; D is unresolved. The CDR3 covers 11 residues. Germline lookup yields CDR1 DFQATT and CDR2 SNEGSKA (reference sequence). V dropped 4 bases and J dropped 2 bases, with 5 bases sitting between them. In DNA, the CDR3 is TGCAGTGCTAACTATCAAGAGACCCAGTACTTC. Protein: CSANYQETQYF.

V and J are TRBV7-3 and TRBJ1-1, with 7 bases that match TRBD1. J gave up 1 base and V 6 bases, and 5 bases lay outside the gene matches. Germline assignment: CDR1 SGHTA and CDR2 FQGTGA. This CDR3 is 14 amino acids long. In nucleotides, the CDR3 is TGTGCCAGCAGGTCGACAGGGCGGAACACTGAAGCTTTCTTT. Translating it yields CASRSTGRNTEAFF.

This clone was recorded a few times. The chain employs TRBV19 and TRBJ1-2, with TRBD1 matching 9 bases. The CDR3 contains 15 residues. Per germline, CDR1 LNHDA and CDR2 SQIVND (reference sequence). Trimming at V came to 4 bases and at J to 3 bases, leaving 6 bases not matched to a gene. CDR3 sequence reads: CASSTQGQGDYGYTF. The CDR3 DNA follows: TGTGCCAGTAGTACCCAGGGACAGGGTGACTATGGCTACACCTTC.

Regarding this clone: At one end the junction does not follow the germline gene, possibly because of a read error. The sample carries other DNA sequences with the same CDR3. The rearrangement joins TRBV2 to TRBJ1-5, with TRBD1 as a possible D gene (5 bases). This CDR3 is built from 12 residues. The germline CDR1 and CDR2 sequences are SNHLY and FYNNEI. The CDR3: CASIGRDETQHF. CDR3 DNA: TGCGCCAGCATTGGCAGGGACGAGACCCAGCATTTT.

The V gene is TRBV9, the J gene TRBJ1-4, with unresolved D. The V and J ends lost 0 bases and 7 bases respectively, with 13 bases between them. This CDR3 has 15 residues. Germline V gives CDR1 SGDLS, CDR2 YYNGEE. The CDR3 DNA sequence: TGTGCCAGCAGCGTAGGCCCTGAGGGTTCTGAAAAACTGTTTTTT. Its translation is CASSVGPEGSEKLFF.

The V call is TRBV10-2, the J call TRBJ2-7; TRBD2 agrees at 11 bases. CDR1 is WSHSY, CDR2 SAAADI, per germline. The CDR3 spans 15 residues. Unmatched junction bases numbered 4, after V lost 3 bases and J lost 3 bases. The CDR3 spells CASSESSGGIYEQYF. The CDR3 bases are TGCGCCAGCAGTGAATCTAGCGGGGGGATCTACGAGCAGTACTTC.

CDR3 sequence (DNA): TGTGCCAGCAGACAATACCGGGACAGGGCCCAGCCCCAGCATTTT. It specifies CASRQYRDRAQPQHF. The chain employs TRBV28 and TRBJ1-5; 9 bases match TRBD1. The V gene end was trimmed by 6 bases and the J gene end by 7 bases; junction bases not matched to a gene: 10. The CDR3 sequence is 15 residues long. Germline V CDR1 and CDR2: MDHEN, SYDVKM.

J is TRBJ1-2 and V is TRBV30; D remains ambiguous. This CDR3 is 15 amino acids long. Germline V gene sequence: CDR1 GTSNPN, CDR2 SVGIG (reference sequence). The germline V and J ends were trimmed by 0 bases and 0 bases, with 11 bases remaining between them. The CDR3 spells CAWSVYSPPNYGYTF. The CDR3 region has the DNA TGTGCCTGGAGTGTATACAGTCCTCCTAACTATGGCTACACCTTC. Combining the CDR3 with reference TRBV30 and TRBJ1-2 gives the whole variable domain SQTIHQWPATLVQPVGSPLSLECTVEGTSNPNLYWYRQAAGRGLQLLFYSVGIGQISSEVPQNLSASRPQDRQFILSSKKLLLSDSGFYLCAWSVYSPPNYGYTFGSGTRLTVV.

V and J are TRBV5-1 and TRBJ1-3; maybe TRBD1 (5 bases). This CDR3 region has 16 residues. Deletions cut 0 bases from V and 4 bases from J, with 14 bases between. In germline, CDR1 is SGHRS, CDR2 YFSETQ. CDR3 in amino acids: CASSLGGVQTGNTIYF. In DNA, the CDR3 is TGCGCCAGCAGCTTGGGAGGGGTCCAGACGGGAAACACCATATATTTT. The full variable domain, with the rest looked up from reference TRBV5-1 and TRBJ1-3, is KAGVTQTPRYLIKTRGQQVTLSCSPISGHRSVSWYQQTPGQGLQFLFEYFSETQRNKGNFPGRFSGRQFSNSRSEMNVSTLELGDSALYLCASSLGGVQTGNTIYFGEGSWLTVV.